The T cell receptor (beta chain) under discussion was sequenced for a study of cytomegalovirus exposure and HLA in healthy donors. Overall study context: The 90 to 150 validation repertoires matched the approximately 670 first-cohort repertoires in platform, a later analysis reported. Study results and caveats: Most TCR sequences were uncommon, yet certain public TCRs appeared in many donors.

The repertoire was sequenced with immunoSEQ multiplex PCR; TCRdb's copy has only in-frame clones and lacks some. This table holds under 200,000 clones, around 92% found once. Note on this clone: Its antigen is undetermined.

The germline V gene encodes CDR1 LNHDA and CDR2 SQIVND (reference sequence). Deletions cut 2 bases from V and 0 bases from J, with 7 bases between. The CDR3 consists of 14 residues. The sequence was obtained from a man between 18 and 29 years old in good health and CMV-seropositive. The sequencing sample was made of PBMCs. V is TRBV19 and J is TRBJ1-1; no firm D call. The CDR3 DNA sequence: TGTGCCAGTAGTATACCGGGGTTGAACACTGAAGCTTTCTTT. This encodes CASSIPGLNTEAFF.